This paragraph covers one T cell receptor beta chain sequence. This clonotype has more than one count but fewer than ten. Its antigen is not yet known. No clone much larger than this one lies a single base away; base qualities are absent. The data were taken from a study of response to subunit inactivated influenza vaccine (dated by TCRdb to between 2018 and 2020). Regarding the research as a whole: To follow how T cells responded to a trivalent subunit inactivated influenza vaccine, the researchers relied on deep quantitative profiling of the T cell receptor repertoire. Findings and caveats that apply to the study as a whole: It was suggested by the authors that each seasonal influenza vaccination may recruit only a limited number of new T cells.

Library preparation employed RT-PCR. The instrument was an Illumina HiSeq 2500. TCRdb ran its own pipeline on the public reads, namely fastp trimming at Q25 and MiXCR clone calling, and kept in-frame beta chains. Identical CDR3 proteins give one entry, which carries the most common genes and DNA. Across this sample there are 550,000 to 800,000 distinct CDR3 sequences, with around 14% seen only once. The biggest ten clones account for roughly 6.4% of the sample. The sample here was PBMCs from blood, taken 14 to 15 days before vaccination. This clonotype was sampled from a man aged 50-60 years who received an inactivated influenza vaccine. Donor details come from another sample of the same person, matched by shared clones.

At the DNA level, the sequence is TGCGCCAGCAGCCAAGACTGGGGCGGTGAGACCCAGTACTTC. Its protein product is CASSQDWGGETQYF. The receptor chain draws on TRBV4-3 and TRBJ2-5; 5 matching bases give a weak D call of TRBD1. Relative to germline, V is 0 bases shorter and J is 5 bases shorter, with 10 bases between their ends. From cysteine to phenylalanine, the CDR3 is 14 amino acids long. Kept here is only the CDR3 DNA, which spans 42 bases and is read in frame from base 1. CDR1 and CDR2 were assigned from the germline V gene as LGHNA and YSLEER.